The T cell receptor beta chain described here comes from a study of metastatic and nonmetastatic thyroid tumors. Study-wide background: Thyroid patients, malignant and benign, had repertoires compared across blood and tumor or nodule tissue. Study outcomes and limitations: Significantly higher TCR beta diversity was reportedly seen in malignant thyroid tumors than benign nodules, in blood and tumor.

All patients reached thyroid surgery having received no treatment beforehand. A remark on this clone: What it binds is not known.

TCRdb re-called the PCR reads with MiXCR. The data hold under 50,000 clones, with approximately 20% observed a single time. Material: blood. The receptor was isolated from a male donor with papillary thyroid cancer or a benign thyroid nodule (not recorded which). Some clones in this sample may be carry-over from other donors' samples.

For the CDR3, the DNA is TGTGCCAGCAGGGAACAGGGGTACGGAAACACCATATATTTT. It specifies CASREQGYGNTIYF. The chain joins TRBV27 to TRBJ1-3, with 7 bases fitting TRBD1. The CDR3 has 14 amino acids. Germline V gene data show CDR1 as MNHEY and CDR2 as SMNVEV (reference sequence). V lost 6 bases to trimming and J lost 4 bases; unmatched junction nucleotides: 6.